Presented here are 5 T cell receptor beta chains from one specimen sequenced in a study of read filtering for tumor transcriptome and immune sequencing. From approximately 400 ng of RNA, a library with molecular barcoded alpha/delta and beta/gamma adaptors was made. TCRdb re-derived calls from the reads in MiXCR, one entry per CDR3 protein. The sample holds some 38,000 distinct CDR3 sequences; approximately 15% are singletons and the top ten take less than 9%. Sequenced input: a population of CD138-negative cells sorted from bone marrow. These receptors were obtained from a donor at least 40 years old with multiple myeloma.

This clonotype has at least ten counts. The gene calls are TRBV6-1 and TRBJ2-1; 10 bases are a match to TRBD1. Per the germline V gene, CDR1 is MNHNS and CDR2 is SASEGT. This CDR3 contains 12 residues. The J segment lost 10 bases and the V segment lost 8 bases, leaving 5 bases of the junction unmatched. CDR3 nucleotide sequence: TGTGCCAGCCGGGGACAGGGGAACGAGCAGTTCTTC. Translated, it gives CASRGQGNEQFF.

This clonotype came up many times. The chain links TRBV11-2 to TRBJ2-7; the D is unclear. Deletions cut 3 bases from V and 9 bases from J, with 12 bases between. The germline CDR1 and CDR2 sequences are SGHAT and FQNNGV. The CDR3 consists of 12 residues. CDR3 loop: CASSFTEQGQYF. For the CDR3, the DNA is TGTGCCAGCAGCTTCACAGAGCAAGGGCAGTACTTC.

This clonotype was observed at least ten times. As DNA, the CDR3 is TGTGCCAGCAGTTTGACAGGGAATTCAGAGACCCAGTACTTC. This gives the protein CASSLTGNSETQYF. The genes are TRBV28 and TRBJ2-5; 7 nucleotides match TRBD1. J gave up 4 bases and V 3 bases, and 5 bases lay outside the gene matches. This CDR3 is 14 amino acids long. Germline CDR1 reads MDHEN; CDR2 reads SYDVKM. Full variable domain (outside the CDR3, taken from reference TRBV28 and TRBJ2-5): DVKVTQSSRYLVKRTGEKVFLECVQDMDHENMFWYRQDPGLGLRLIYFSYDVKMKEKGDIPEGYSVSREKKERFSLILESASTNQTSMYLCASSLTGNSETQYFGPGTRLLVL.

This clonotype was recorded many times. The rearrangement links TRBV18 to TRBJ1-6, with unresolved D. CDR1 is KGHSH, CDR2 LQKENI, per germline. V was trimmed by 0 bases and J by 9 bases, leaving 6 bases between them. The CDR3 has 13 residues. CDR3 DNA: TGTGCCAGCTCACCACCGGGGAGTTCACCCCTCCACTTT. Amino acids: CASSPPGSSPLHF.

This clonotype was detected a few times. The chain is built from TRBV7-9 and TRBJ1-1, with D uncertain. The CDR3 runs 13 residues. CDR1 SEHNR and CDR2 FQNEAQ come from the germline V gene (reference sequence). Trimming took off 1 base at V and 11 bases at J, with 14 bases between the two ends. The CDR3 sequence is CASSLVPGIGAFF. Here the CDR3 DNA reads TGTGCCAGCAGCTTAGTTCCGGGTATCGGGGCTTTCTTT.